Each of the 19 T cell receptor beta chains below was sequenced from the same sample in a study of CD8 T cells in Susac syndrome (dated by TCRdb to between 2018 and 2021). Library creation used the immunoSEQ multiplex PCR assay. RNA was extracted using the RNeasy kit, and about 0.45 to 1 ug of the RNA was reverse transcribed with random hexamers. TCRdb trimmed the raw reads at Q25, called clones with MiXCR and kept productive beta chains. CDR3 protein sequences are deduplicated, and each keeps its most common genes and DNA. This sample has 120,000 or so distinct CDR3 sequences in its table, and roughly 92% of those were observed once. The biggest ten clones account for roughly 0.095% of the sample. Sequenced input: CD4+ T cells from PBMCs. The receptors stem from a human donor in good health.

The V and J genes are TRBV6-1 and TRBJ2-5; 8 bases are shared with TRBD2. The CDR3 has 14 amino acids. Trimming cost V 7 bases and J 5 bases; bases outside gene matches: 9. Germline V gene data show CDR1 as MNHNS and CDR2 as SASEGT. The CDR3 protein is CASKSGSGWETQYF. The CDR3, as DNA: TGTGCCAGCAAAAGCGGGAGTGGGTGGGAGACCCAGTACTTC.

CDR3: CAAGTVGNTIYF. For the CDR3, the DNA is TGTGCCGCCGGGACAGTTGGAAACACCATATATTTT. The chain recombines TRBV10-3 with TRBJ1-3; 7 bases are shared with TRBD1. The CDR3 spans 12 residues. V shed 11 bases, J shed 3 bases, and the junction held 4 bases outside the gene matches. The germline V gene has CDR1 ENHRY and CDR2 SYGVKD.

The chain links TRBV30 to TRBJ2-3; D perhaps matches TRBD1 (6 bases). V was cut by 8 bases and J by 0 bases, with 12 bases left in between. CDR3 length equals 13 residues. CDR1 GTSNPN and CDR2 SVGIG come from the germline V gene (reference sequence). The CDR3 sequence: CAGATGSTDTQYF. CDR3 bases: TGTGCCGGGGCGACAGGTAGCACAGATACGCAGTATTTT.

This chain uses TRBV5-1 with TRBJ2-5, with 8 bases identical to TRBD2. The germline CDR1 and CDR2 sequences are SGHRS and YFSETQ. With 1 base clipped from V and 4 bases from J, the junction kept 6 bases outside the gene matches. CDR3 length equals 15 residues. In nucleotides, the CDR3 is TGCGCCAGCAGCTTGAATAGCGGGAATAGAGAGACCCAGTACTTC. Its translation: CASSLNSGNRETQYF. The whole variable domain, filled in from reference TRBV5-1 and TRBJ2-5, reads KAGVTQTPRYLIKTRGQQVTLSCSPISGHRSVSWYQQTPGQGLQFLFEYFSETQRNKGNFPGRFSGRQFSNSRSEMNVSTLELGDSALYLCASSLNSGNRETQYFGPGTRLLVL.

J is TRBJ1-3 and V is TRBV27, with 8 bases fitting TRBD1. There are 14 residues in the CDR3. Germline V gene sequence: CDR1 MNHEY, CDR2 SMNVEV (reference sequence). V was clipped by 6 bases and J by 2 bases; unmatched bases: 3. The CDR3 loop is CASSDRGPGNTIYF. CDR3 sequence (DNA): TGTGCCAGCAGCGACAGGGGTCCTGGAAACACCATATATTTT.

This chain uses TRBV7-9 with TRBJ2-5; D is unresolved. The V end was cut by 1 base, the J end by 4 bases, with 4 bases between. CDR3 length: 12 amino acids. Germline CDR1 is SEHNR and CDR2 is FQNEAQ (reference sequence). The CDR3 reads CASSLELETQYF. CDR3 nucleotide sequence: TGTGCCAGCAGCTTAGAGTTAGAGACCCAGTACTTC.

This sequence joins TRBV20-1 and TRBJ1-1, with TRBD1 as a possible D gene (6 bases). V was trimmed by 6 bases and J by 1 base, leaving 18 bases between them. The CDR3 is made up of 15 amino acids. Germline CDR1 reads DFQATT; CDR2 reads SNEGSKA (reference sequence). In nucleotides, the CDR3 is TGCAGTGCCCCCCCGGCAGGGGTACAGAACACTGAAGCTTTCTTT. Its protein is CSAPPAGVQNTEAFF.

This chain joins TRBV20-1 and TRBJ1-2; a possible D gene is TRBD1 (5 bases). Germline-derived CDR1 and CDR2 are DFQATT and SNEGSKA (reference sequence). Trimming left V 1 base short and J 4 bases short, with 10 bases between. This CDR3 is built from 13 residues. CDR3 DNA: TGCAGTGCTAGAGTTACAGGAATCTATGGCTACACCTTC. Translated: CSARVTGIYGYTF.

The J gene is TRBJ2-5, the V gene TRBV29-1; either TRBD1 or TRBD2 may supply D (5 bases each). The CDR3 has 12 residues. V shed 4 bases and J shed 7 bases, with 13 bases lying between them. In germline, CDR1 is SQVTM, CDR2 ANQGSEA. CDR3 nucleotides: TGCAGCGTTGTAGGGTGGGACGGGACCCAGTACTTC. Protein: CSVVGWDGTQYF.

This chain uses TRBV20-1 with TRBJ1-2; D is undetermined. Trimming stripped 3 bases from V and 7 bases from J, with 3 bases between. The germline gives CDR1 DFQATT, CDR2 SNEGSKA (reference sequence). The length of the CDR3 is 9 residues. CDR3 region: CSASPGYTF. Here the CDR3 DNA reads TGCAGTGCTAGCCCTGGCTACACCTTC.

The rearrangement links TRBV19 to TRBJ2-7; D call uncertain. CDR1 and CDR2 from the germline V gene are LNHDA and SQIVND (reference sequence). The CDR3 is made up of 14 amino acids. Trimming took 6 bases from V and 0 from J, leaving 12 bases between them. CDR3 amino acids: CASRIDTSSYEQYF. CDR3 DNA sequence: TGTGCCAGTAGGATCGACACGAGCTCCTACGAGCAGTACTTC.

The chain employs TRBV7-3 and TRBJ2-1, with D perhaps assigned TRBD1 or TRBD2 (5 bases each). From germline, CDR1 is SGHTA and CDR2 FQGTGA. V was clipped by 5 bases and J by 7 bases, with 12 bases between them. This CDR3 contains 13 residues. This CDR3 is CASSLGTMNEQFF. In DNA, the CDR3 is TGTGCCAGCAGCCTCGGGACCATGAATGAGCAGTTCTTC.

The chain links TRBV6-1 to TRBJ2-2; D is perhaps TRBD2 (5 bases). This CDR3 spans 16 amino acids. Germline CDR1 is MNHNS and CDR2 is SASEGT. The ends were cut back, 6 bases at V and 6 bases at J, with 20 bases in the middle. CDR3 nucleotide sequence: TGTGCCAGCAGCCACAATCGGCTAGCTGATGCCGGGGAGCTGTTTTTT. Its protein product is CASSHNRLADAGELFF.

The V and J genes are TRBV3-1 and TRBJ2-3; D could derive from TRBD1 or TRBD2 (7 bases each). Trimming cost V 0 bases and J 4 bases, with 14 bases left between them. Per the germline V gene, CDR1 is LGHDT and CDR2 is YNNKEL (reference sequence). This CDR3 has 16 amino acids. Written as DNA, the CDR3 is TGTGCCAGCAGCCAAGAAGCGAGCGGGACAGCAGATACGCAGTATTTT. Residues: CASSQEASGTADTQYF.

CDR3 in amino acids: CASSVELDNEQFF. CDR3 bases: TGTGCCAGCAGTGTTGAGCTAGACAATGAGCAGTTCTTC. The chain recombines TRBV6-4 with TRBJ2-1; D is ambiguous. The CDR3 has 13 amino acids. Germline lookup yields CDR1 MRHNA and CDR2 SNTAGT. Trimming cost V 4 bases and J 5 bases, with 9 bases left between them.

V gene TRBV9 combines with J gene TRBJ2-3; the D is unclear. This CDR3 region has 14 residues. Trimming shortened V by 3 bases and J by 1 base, and 9 bases separated the two germline ends. Germline loops: CDR1 SGDLS, CDR2 YYNGEE. CDR3 sequence: CASSANRGTDTQYF. The CDR3 DNA reads TGTGCCAGCAGCGCTAATAGGGGCACAGATACGCAGTATTTT.

The J gene is TRBJ2-2, the V gene TRBV19; no definite D call. Germline CDR1 reads LNHDA; CDR2 reads SQIVND (reference sequence). V was shortened by 6 bases and J by 5 bases, with 10 bases between the two germline ends. The CDR3 totals 13 residues. CDR3 DNA: TGTGCCAGTAGCGTACAGCCTACCGGGGAGCTGTTTTTT. The encoded protein is CASSVQPTGELFF.

This clonotype was seen once. V and J are TRBV23-1 and TRBJ2-4; TRBD2 aligns across 10 bases. TRBV23-1 is filed as an ORF, its function uncertain. The V gene end was trimmed by 6 bases and the J gene end by 12 bases; junction bases not matched to a gene: 8. The CDR3 loop spans 13 amino acids. CDR3 coding DNA: TGCGCCAGCAGGGGGCTAGCGGGAGAGAGTCAGTACTTC. It encodes CASRGLAGESQYF.

Regarding this clonotype: Its ends do not fully match the called genes, so a read error is possible. The chain links TRBV19 to TRBJ1-1; the D is unclear. The CDR3 is 14 residues long. Looked up from germline, CDR1 is LNHDA and CDR2 is SQIVND (reference sequence). CDR3 protein: CASTPRWLNSEAFF. In DNA, the CDR3 is TGTGCCAGTACCCCCCGCTGGCTGAACAGTGAAGCTTTCTTT. Using reference TRBV19 and TRBJ1-1 for the parts outside the CDR3, the full variable domain is DGGITQSPKYLFRKEGQNVTLSCEQNLNHDAMYWYRQDPGQGLRLIYYSQIVNDFQKGDIAEGYSVSREKKESFPLTVTSAQKNPTAFYLCASTPRWLNSEAFFGQGTRLTVV.